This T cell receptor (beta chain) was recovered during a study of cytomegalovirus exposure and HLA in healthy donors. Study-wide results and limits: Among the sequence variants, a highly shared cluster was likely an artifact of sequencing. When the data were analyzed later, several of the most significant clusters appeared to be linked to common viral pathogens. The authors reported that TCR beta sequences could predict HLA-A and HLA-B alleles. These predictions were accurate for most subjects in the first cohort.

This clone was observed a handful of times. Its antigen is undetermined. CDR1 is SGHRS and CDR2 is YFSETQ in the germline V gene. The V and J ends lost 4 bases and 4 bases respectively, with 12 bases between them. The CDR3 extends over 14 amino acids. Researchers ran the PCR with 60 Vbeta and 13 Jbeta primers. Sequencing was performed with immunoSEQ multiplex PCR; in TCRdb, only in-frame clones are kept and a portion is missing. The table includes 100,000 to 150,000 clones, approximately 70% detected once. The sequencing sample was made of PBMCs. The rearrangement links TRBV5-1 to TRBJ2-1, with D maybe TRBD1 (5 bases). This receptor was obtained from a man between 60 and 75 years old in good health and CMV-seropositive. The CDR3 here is CASSPITGYNEQFF. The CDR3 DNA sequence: TGCGCCAGCAGCCCAATTACAGGATACAATGAGCAGTTCTTC.